Included here is one TCR beta chain sequence, with context. The data stem from a study of T cell changes during pregnancy in multiple sclerosis. Generated by immunoSEQ multiplex PCR, the TCRdb table keeps only in-frame clones and is missing some. Seen here are about 100,000 clones, around 93% observed once, and the top ten hold around 0.9%. With V trimmed by 2 bases and J by 2 bases, 9 bases remained unmatched. The CDR3 covers 16 residues. The germline V gene encodes CDR1 SGHRS and CDR2 YFSETQ. The sequence was obtained from a female donor with multiple sclerosis, enrolled in a pregnancy study. The sample consisted of peripheral blood, taken before pregnancy. The V call is TRBV5-1, the J call TRBJ2-5; 7 positions agree with TRBD1. CDR3 in DNA: TGCGCCAGCAGCTTTAGGGGTAGGGACAGACAAGAGACCCAGTACTTC. Protein product: CASSFRGRDRQETQYF.